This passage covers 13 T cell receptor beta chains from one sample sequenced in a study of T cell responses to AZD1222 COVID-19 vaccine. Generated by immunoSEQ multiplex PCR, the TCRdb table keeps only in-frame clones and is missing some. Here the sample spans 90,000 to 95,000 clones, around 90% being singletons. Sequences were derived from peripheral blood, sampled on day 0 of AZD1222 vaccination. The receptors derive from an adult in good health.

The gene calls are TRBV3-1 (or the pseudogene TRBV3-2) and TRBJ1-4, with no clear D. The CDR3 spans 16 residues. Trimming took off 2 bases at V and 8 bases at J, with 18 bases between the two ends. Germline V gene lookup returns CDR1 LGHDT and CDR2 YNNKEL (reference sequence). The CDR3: CASSQKTPRLGEKLFF. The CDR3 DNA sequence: TGTGCCAGCAGCCAAAAGACGCCAAGGTTAGGGGAAAAACTGTTTTTT.

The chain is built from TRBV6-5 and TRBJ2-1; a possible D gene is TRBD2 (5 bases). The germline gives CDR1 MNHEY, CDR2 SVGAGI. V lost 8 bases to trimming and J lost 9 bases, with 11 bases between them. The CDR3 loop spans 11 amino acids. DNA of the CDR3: TGTGCCAGCCTAATACTAGGTGAGCAGTTCTTC. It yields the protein CASLILGEQFF.

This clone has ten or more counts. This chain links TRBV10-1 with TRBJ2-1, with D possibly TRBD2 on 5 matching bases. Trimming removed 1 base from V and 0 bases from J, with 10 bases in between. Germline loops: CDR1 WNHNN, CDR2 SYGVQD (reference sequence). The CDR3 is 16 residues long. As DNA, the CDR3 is TGCGCCAGCAGTGAGTTAAAGCGGATCTCCTACAATGAGCAGTTCTTC. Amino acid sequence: CASSELKRISYNEQFF.

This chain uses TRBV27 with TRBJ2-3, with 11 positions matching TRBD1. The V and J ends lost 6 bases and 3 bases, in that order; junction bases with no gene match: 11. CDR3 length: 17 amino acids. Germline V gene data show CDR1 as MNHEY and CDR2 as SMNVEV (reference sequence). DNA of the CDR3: TGTGCCAGCAGACGTAGGACAGGGGGCGAGAGTACAGATACGCAGTATTTT. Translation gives CASRRRTGGESTDTQYF.

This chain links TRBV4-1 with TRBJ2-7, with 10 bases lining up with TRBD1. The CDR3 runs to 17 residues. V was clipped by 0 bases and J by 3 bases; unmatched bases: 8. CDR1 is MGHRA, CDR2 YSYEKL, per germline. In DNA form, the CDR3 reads TGCGCCAGCAGCCAAGAGGGCTCGGGACAGGGGTTCTACGAGCAGTACTTC. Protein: CASSQEGSGQGFYEQYF.

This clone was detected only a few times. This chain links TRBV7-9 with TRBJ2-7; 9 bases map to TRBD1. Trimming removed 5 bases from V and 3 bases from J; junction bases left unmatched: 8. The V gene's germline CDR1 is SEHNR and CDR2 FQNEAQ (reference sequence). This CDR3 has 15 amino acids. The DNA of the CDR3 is TGTGCCAGCAGCACAACCGGGACAGGGCTCTACGAGCAGTACTTC. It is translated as CASSTTGTGLYEQYF.

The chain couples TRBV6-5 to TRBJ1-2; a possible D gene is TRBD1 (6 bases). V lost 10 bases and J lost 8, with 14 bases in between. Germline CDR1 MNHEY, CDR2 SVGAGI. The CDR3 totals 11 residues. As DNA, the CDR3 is TGTGCCACGAGATACAGGGACGGCTACACCTTC. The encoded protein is CATRYRDGYTF.

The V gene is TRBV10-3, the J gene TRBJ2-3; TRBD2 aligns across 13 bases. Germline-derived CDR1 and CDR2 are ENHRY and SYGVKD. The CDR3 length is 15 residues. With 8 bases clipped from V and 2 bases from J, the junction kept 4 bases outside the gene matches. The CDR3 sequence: CAISTSGGNTDTQYF. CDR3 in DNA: TGTGCCATCTCGACTAGCGGGGGGAACACAGATACGCAGTATTTT.

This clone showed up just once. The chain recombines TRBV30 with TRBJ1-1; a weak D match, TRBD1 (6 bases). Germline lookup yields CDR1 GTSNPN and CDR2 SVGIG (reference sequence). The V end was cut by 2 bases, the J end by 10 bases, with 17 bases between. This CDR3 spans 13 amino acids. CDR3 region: CAWSNTEGGRAFF. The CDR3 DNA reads TGTGCCTGGAGTAATACAGAGGGGGGGAGAGCTTTCTTT.

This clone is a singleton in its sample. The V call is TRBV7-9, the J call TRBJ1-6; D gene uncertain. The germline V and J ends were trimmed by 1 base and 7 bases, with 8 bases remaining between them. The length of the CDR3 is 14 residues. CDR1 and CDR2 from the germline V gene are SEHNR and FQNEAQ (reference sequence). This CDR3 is CASSLEPANSPLHF. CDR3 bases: TGTGCCAGCAGCTTAGAACCGGCCAATTCACCCCTCCACTTT.

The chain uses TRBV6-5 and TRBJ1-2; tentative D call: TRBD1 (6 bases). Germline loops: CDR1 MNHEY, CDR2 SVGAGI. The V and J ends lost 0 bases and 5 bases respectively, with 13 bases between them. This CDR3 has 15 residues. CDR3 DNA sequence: TGTGCCAGCAGTTACTCCCAGACAGGATGGTATGGCTACACCTTC. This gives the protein CASSYSQTGWYGYTF.

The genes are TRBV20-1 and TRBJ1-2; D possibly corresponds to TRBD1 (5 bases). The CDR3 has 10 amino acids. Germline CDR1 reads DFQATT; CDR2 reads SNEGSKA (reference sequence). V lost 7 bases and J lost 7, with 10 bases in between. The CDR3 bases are TGCAGTGGACAGTTCCCTGGCTACACCTTC. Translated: CSGQFPGYTF.

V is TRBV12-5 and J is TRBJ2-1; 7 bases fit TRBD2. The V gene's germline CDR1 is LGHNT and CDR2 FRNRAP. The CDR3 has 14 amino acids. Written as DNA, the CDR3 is TGTGCCCATAGCGGGTCTCTCGCCTACAATGAGCAGTTCTTC. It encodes CAHSGSLAYNEQFF. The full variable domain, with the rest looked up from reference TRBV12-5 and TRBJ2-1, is DARVTQTPRHKVTEMGQEVTMRCQPILGHNTVFWYRQTMMQGLELLAYFRNRAPLDDSGMPKDRFSAEMPDATLATLKIQPSEPRDSAVYFCAHSGSLAYNEQFFGPGTRLTVL.